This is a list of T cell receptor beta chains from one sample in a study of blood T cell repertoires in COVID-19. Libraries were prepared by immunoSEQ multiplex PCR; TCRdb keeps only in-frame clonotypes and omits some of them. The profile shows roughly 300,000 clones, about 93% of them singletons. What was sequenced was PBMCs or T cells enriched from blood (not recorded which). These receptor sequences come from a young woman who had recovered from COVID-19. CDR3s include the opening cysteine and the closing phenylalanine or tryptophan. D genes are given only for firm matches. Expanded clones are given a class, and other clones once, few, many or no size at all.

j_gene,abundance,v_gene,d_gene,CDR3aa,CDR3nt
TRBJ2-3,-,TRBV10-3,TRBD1,CAISESRGDTQYF,TGTGCCATCAGCGAAAGCAGGGGGGATACGCAGTATTTT
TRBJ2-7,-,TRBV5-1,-,CASSLAAGSPSYEQYF,TGCGCCAGCAGCTTGGCCGCGGGGAGCCCCTCCTACGAGCAGTACTTC
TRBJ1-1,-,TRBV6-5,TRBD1,CASRNTGGTEAFF,TGTGCCAGCAGGAATACAGGGGGCACTGAAGCTTTCTTT
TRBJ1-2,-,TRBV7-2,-,CASSEPGFGGYTF,TGTGCCAGCAGCGAACCAGGGTTTGGTGGCTACACCTTC
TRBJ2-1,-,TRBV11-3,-,CASSFSRVDEQFF,TGTGCCAGCAGCTTCTCCAGGGTAGATGAGCAGTTCTTC
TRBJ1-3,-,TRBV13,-,CASSSSGIPGNTIYF,TGTGCCAGCAGCTCTTCAGGGATTCCTGGAAACACCATATATTTT
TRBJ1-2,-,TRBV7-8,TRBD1,CASSPPRGLEHGYTF,TGTGCCAGCAGCCCCCCCAGGGGGCTAGAGCATGGCTACACCTTC
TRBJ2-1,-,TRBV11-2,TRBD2,CASSRGGGRSYNEQFF,TGTGCCAGCAGCCGGGGGGGCGGGAGAAGCTACAATGAGCAGTTCTTC
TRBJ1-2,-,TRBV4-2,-,CASSQDSGSRGIGYTF,TGTGCCAGCAGCCAAGACTCCGGGTCCCGGGGGATTGGCTACACCTTC
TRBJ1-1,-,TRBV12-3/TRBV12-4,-,CASSLDRAFF,TGTGCCAGCAGTTTAGACAGAGCTTTCTTT
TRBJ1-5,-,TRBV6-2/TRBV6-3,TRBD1,CASSYADRGSGNQPQHF,TGTGCCAGCAGTTACGCTGACAGGGGTTCGGGCAATCAGCCCCAGCATTTT
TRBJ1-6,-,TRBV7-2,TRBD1,CASSPTGRNSPLHF,TGTGCCAGCAGCCCGACAGGGAGAAATTCACCCCTCCACTTT
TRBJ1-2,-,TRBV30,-,CAWTNTQYGYTF,TGTGCCTGGACTAATACTCAATATGGCTACACCTTC
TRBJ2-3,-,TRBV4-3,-,CASSQASGADTQYF,TGCGCCAGCAGCCAAGCATCAGGGGCGGATACGCAGTATTTT
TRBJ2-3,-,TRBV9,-,CASSVAGYPDTQYF,TGTGCCAGCAGCGTAGCAGGGTACCCAGATACGCAGTATTTT
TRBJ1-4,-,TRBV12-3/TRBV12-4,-,CASSLREKLFF,TGTGCCAGCAGTTTGCGTGAAAAACTGTTTTTT
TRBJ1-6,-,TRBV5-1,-,CASSFKPYNSPLHF,TGCGCCAGCAGCTTCAAGCCTTATAATTCACCCCTCCACTTT
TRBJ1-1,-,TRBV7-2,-,CASSFGQSLNTEAFF,TGTGCCAGCAGCTTCGGACAGAGTTTGAACACTGAAGCTTTCTTT
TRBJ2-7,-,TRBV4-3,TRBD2,CASSQDSGRVSEQYF,TGCGCCAGCAGCCAAGATAGCGGGAGAGTTAGCGAGCAGTACTTC
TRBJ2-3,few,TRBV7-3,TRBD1,CASSQWGQGRGDTQYF,TGTGCCAGCAGCCAGTGGGGACAGGGGCGGGGAGATACGCAGTATTTT
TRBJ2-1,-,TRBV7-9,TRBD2,CASSPGLAGVNEQFF,TGTGCCAGCAGCCCGGGACTAGCGGGAGTCAATGAGCAGTTCTTC
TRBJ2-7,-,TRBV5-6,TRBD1,CASRGWDRGKRATEQYF,TGTGCCAGCAGAGGTTGGGACAGGGGGAAAAGAGCTACCGAGCAGTACTTC
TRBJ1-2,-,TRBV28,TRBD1,CASRYTGGVGYGYTF,TGTGCCAGCAGATATACAGGGGGCGTTGGCTATGGCTACACCTTC
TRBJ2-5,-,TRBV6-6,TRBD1,CASSLGGQGQETQYF,TGTGCCAGCAGCCTCGGAGGACAGGGTCAAGAGACCCAGTACTTC
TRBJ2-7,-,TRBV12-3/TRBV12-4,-,CASNRDNSYEQYF,TGTGCCAGCAACCGGGACAACTCCTACGAGCAGTACTTC
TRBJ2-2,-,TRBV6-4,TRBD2,CASSEAPLAGSTGELFF,TGTGCCAGCAGTGAAGCCCCACTAGCGGGATCCACCGGGGAGCTGTTTTTT
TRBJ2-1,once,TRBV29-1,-,CSVVLAFYEQFF,TGCAGCGTTGTCCTAGCCTTCTATGAGCAGTTCTTC
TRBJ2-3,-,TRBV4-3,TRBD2,CASSQLSGTSGTSTDTQYF,TGCGCCAGCAGCCAACTCTCCGGGACTAGCGGTACTAGCACAGATACGCAGTATTTT
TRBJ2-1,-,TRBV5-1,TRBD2,CASSLREGLNEQFF,TGCGCCAGCAGCTTGCGGGAGGGCCTCAATGAGCAGTTCTTC
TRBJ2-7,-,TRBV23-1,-,CASIRSSYEQYF,TGCGCCAGCATACGGAGCTCCTACGAGCAGTACTTC
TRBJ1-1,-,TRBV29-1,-,CSVEDMLRNTEAFF,TGCAGCGTTGAGGACATGCTCAGGAACACTGAAGCTTTCTTT
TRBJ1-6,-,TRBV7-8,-,CASSPRDYPQESNSPLHF,TGTGCCAGCAGCCCTCGAGACTATCCTCAAGAAAGCAATTCACCCCTCCACTTT
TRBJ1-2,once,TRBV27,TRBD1,CASRPAGGEGYTF,TGTGCCAGCAGGCCCGCAGGGGGCGAAGGCTACACCTTC
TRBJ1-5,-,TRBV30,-,CAWKEGYPPGQPQHF,TGTGCCTGGAAGGAGGGCTACCCTCCCGGTCAGCCCCAGCATTTT
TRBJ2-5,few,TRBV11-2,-,CASSLGGQQYF,TGTGCCAGCAGCTTAGGGGGACAACAGTACTTC
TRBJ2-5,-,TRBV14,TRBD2,CASSQTSGRGGETQYF,TGTGCCAGCAGCCAAACTAGCGGGAGGGGAGGAGAGACCCAGTACTTC
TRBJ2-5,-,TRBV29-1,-,CSVRNRGRLETQYF,TGCAGCGTTAGGAATCGGGGGAGATTAGAGACCCAGTACTTC
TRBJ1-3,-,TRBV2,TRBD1,CASSVPGTGRDFSGNTIYF,TGTGCCAGCAGTGTTCCCGGGACAGGACGAGATTTCTCTGGAAACACCATATATTTT
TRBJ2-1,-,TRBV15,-,CATSISGSYNEQFF,TGTGCCACCAGCATTAGCGGCTCCTACAATGAGCAGTTCTTC
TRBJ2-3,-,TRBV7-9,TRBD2,CASSFSGPRGRTDTQYF,TGTGCCAGCAGCTTTAGCGGGCCAAGGGGCCGCACAGATACGCAGTATTTT
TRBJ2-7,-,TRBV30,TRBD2,CACPRGAGGPYEQYF,TGTGCCTGTCCTCGGGGTGCGGGAGGGCCCTACGAGCAGTACTTC
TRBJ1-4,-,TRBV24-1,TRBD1,CATSYGQGEKLFF,TGTGCCACCAGTTATGGACAGGGTGAAAAACTGTTTTTT
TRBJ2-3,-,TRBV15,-,CATSRAPRALMDTQYF,TGTGCCACCAGCAGAGCCCCCAGGGCTCTGATGGATACGCAGTATTTT
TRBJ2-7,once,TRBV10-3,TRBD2,CAIRLGTSGSYEQYF,TGTGCCATCAGGTTGGGGACTAGCGGGAGTTACGAGCAGTACTTC
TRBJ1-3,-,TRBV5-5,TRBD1,CASSPRTGALSGNTIYF,TGTGCCAGCAGCCCGCGGACAGGGGCATTGTCTGGAAACACCATATATTTT
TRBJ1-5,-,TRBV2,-,CASTILGGFNQPQHF,TGTGCCAGCACCATCCTTGGCGGGTTCAATCAGCCCCAGCATTTT
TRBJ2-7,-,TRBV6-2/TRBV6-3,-,CASSYRGEQYF,TGTGCCAGCAGTTACCGGGGCGAGCAGTACTTC
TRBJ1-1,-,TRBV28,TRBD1,CASSSIRDRGRSEAFF,TGTGCCAGCAGTTCAATTCGGGACAGGGGGCGATCTGAAGCTTTCTTT
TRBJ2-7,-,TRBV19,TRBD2,CASSIGGGEQYF,TGTGCCAGTAGTATTGGGGGGGGCGAGCAGTACTTC